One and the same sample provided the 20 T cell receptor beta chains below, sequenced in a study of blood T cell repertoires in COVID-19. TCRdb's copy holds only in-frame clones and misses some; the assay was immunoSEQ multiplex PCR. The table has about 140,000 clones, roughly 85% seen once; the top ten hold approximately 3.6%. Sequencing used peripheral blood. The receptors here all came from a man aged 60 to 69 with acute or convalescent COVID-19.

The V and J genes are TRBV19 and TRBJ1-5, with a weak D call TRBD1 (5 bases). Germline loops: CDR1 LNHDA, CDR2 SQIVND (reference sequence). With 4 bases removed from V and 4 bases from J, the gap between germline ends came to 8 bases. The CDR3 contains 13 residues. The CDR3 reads CASSNRLNQPQHF. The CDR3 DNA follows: TGTGCCAGTAGTAACAGGCTTAATCAGCCCCAGCATTTT.

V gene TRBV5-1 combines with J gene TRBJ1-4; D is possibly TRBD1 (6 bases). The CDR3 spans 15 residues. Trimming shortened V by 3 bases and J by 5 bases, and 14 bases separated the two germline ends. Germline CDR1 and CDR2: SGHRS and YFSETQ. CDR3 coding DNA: TGCGCCAGCAGCTGGCAGGGGAATGAGAATGAAAAACTGTTTTTT. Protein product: CASSWQGNENEKLFF.

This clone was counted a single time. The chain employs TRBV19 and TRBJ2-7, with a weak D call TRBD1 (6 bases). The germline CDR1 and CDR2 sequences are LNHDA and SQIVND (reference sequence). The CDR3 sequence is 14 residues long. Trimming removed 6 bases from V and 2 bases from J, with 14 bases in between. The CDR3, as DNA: TGTGCCAGTAGCCAAGTCAAGGGGGCCTACGAGCAGTACTTC. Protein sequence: CASSQVKGAYEQYF.

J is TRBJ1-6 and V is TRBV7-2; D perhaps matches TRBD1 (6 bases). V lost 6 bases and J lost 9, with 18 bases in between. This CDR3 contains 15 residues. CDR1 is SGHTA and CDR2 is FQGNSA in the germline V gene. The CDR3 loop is CASRNSGGLGSPLHF. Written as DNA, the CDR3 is TGTGCCAGCAGGAATAGCGGGGGGCTGGGTTCACCCCTCCACTTT. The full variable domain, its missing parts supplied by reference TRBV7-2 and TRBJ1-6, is GAGVSQSPSNKVTEKGKDVELRCDPISGHTALYWYRQSLGQGLEFLIYFQGNSAPDKSGLPSDRFSAERTGGSVSTLTIQRTQQEDSAVYLCASRNSGGLGSPLHFGNGTRLTVT.

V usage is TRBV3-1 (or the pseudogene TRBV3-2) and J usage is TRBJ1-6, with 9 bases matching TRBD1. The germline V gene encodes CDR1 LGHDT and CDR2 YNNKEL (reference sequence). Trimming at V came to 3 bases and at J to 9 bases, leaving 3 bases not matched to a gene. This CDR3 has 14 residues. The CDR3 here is CASSQGQGGSPLHF. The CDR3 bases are TGTGCCAGCAGCCAGGGACAGGGAGGTTCACCCCTCCACTTT.

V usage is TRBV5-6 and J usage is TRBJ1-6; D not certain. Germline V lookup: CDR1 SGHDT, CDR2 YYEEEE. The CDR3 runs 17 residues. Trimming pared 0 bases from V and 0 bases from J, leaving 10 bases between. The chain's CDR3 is CASSLGGMSSYNSPLHF. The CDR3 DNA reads TGTGCCAGCAGCTTGGGCGGGATGAGCTCCTATAATTCACCCCTCCACTTT.

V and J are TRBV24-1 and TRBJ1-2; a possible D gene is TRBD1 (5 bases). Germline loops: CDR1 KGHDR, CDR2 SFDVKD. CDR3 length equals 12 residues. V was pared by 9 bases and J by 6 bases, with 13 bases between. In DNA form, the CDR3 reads TGTGCCACCTCCGCGGGGGTAGATGGCTACACCTTC. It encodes CATSAGVDGYTF.

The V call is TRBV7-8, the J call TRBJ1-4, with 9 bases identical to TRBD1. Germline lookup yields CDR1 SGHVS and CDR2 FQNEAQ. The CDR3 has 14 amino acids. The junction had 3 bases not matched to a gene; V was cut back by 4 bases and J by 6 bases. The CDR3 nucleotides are TGTGCCAGCAGCTATGGACAGGGGTATGAAAAACTGTTTTTT. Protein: CASSYGQGYEKLFF.

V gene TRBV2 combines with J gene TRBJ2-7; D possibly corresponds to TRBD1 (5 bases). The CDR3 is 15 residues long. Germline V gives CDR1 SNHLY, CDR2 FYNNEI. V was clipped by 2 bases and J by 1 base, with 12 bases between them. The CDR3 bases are TGTGCCAGCAGTGAAAACCCGCAGGGTTCCTACGAGCAGTACTTC. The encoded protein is CASSENPQGSYEQYF.

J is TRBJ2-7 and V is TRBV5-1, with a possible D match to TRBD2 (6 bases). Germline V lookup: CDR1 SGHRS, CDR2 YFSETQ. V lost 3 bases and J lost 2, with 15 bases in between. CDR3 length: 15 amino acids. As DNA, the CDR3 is TGCGCCAGCAGCTGGGGAGGAGGCATCCCCTACGAGCAGTACTTC. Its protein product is CASSWGGGIPYEQYF.

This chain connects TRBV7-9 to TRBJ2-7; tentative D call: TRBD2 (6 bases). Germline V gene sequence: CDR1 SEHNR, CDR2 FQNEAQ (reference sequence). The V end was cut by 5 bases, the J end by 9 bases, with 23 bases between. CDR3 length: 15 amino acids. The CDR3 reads CASSPAGSGSFGQYF. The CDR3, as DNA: TGTGCCAGCAGCCCAGCGGGTAGCGGATCCTTCGGGCAGTACTTC.

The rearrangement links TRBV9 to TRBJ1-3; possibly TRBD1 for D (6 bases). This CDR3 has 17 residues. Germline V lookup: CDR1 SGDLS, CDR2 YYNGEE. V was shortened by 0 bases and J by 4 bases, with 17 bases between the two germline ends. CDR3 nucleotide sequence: TGTGCCAGCAGCGTAGCGTCTCTGGGGGCCTCAGGAAACACCATATATTTT. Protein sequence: CASSVASLGASGNTIYF. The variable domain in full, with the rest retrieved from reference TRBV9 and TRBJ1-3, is DSGVTQTPKHLITATGQRVTLRCSPRSGDLSVYWYQQSLDQGLQFLIQYYNGEERAKGNILERFSAQQFPDLHSELNLSSLELGDSALYFCASSVASLGASGNTIYFGEGSWLTVV.

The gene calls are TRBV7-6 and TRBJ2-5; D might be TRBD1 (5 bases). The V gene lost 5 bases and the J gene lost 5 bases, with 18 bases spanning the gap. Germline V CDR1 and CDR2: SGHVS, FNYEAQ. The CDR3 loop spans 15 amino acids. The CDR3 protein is CASSPRQGKLETQYF. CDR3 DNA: TGTGCCAGCAGCCCCCGGCAGGGTAAATTGGAGACCCAGTACTTC.

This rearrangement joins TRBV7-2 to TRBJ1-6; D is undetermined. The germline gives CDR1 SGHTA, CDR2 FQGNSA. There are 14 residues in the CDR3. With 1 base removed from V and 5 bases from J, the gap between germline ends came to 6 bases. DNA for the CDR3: TGTGCCAGCAGCTTAGGTGACAATAATTCACCCCTCCACTTT. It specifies CASSLGDNNSPLHF.

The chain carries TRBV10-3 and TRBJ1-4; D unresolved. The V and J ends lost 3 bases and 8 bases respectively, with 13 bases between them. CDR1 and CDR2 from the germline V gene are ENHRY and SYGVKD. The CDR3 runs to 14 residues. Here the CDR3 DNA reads TGTGCCATCAGTGACTTGGGTGGAGAGGAAAAACTGTTTTTT. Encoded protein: CAISDLGGEEKLFF.

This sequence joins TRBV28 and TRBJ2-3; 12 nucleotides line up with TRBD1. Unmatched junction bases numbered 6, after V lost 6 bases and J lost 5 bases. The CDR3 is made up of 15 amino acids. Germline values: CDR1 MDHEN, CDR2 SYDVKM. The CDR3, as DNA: TGTGCCAGCAGGACGGGACAGGGGGCGTTAGATACGCAGTATTTT. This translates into CASRTGQGALDTQYF.

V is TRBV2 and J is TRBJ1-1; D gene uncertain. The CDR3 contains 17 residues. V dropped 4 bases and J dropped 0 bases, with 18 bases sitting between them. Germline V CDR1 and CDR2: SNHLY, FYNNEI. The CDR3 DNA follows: TGTGCCAGCAGTGTGGTTCGAGGCGGGTCCTTGAACACTGAAGCTTTCTTT. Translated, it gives CASSVVRGGSLNTEAFF.

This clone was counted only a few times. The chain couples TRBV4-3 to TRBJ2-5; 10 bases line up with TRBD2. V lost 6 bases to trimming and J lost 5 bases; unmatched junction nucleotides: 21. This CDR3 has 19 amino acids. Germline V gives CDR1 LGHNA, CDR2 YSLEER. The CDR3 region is CASSPYVVVAGGGWETQYF. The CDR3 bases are TGCGCCAGCAGTCCCTACGTGGTGGTAGCGGGAGGTGGCTGGGAGACCCAGTACTTC.

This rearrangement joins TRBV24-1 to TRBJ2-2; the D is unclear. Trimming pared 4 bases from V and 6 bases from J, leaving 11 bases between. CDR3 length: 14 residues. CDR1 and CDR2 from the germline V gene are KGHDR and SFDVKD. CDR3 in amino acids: CATSDLDQAGELFF. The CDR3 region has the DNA TGTGCCACCAGTGACTTGGACCAGGCCGGGGAGCTGTTTTTT.

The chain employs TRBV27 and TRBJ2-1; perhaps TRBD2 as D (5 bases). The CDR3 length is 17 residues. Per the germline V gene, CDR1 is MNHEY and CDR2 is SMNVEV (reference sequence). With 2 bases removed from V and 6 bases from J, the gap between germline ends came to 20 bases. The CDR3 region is CASSLEAAGLGINEQFF. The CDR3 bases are TGTGCCAGCAGTTTAGAGGCGGCGGGTCTGGGCATCAATGAGCAGTTCTTC.